This T cell receptor (beta chain) was recovered during a study of T cell responses to AZD1222 COVID-19 vaccine. About the study: It was second doses at about 4 or about 12 weeks that were pooled. Findings and caveats of the study: White British ancestry dominated among donors, who included more females, and clonal diversity was possibly underestimated. At baseline, just a handful of AZD1222 recipients tested seropositive. Nearly half of the spike-specific TCRs reportedly recognize variant regions that carry no mutations.

Sequencing was performed with immunoSEQ multiplex PCR; in TCRdb, only in-frame clones are kept and a portion is missing. The table includes 150,000 to 200,000 clones, more than 85% detected once. CDR1 and CDR2 from the germline V gene are SGHNT and YYREEE (reference sequence). The V end was cut by 1 base, the J end by 0 bases, with 9 bases between. The CDR3 length is 15 residues. Details on this clone: Its antigen is unknown.

The receptor comes from an adult in good health. Sequences were derived from peripheral blood, sampled on day 0 of AZD1222 vaccination. This chain connects TRBV5-4 to TRBJ2-3; D is uncertain. CDR3 amino acids: CASSLPPPSTDTQYF. DNA for the CDR3: TGTGCCAGCAGCTTGCCCCCCCCTAGCACAGATACGCAGTATTTT.